This TCR beta chain came from a study of CD8+CD57+ T cells in acquired aplastic anemia. Study summary: The DNA of sorted CD4+ and CD8+ cells averaged 3.2 ug.

The table lists this clonotype with many counts. Its antigen is not identified. Those patients picked for sequencing had displayed CD8+CD57+ cell expansion on flow cytometry. The template for TCR beta VDJ and CDR3 sequence profiling was genomic DNA. From the reads, TCRdb called clonotypes with MiXCR, one entry per CDR3 protein. The table includes some 200,000 distinct CDR3 sequences, less than 60% detected once. Per germline, CDR1 KGHDR and CDR2 SFDVKD. CDR3 length: 13 amino acids. V lost 0 bases to trimming and J lost 8 bases, with 9 bases between them. The study, taken as a whole, reports: There were twenty-nine CD8+ CDR3 sequences that occurred in both patients and controls.

Sequencing used sorted CD4+, CD8+, or CD8+CD57+ T cells (not recorded which) from PBMCs. The sequence was collected from a human donor with aplastic anemia. The V and J genes are TRBV24-1 and TRBJ1-1, with D unclear. In nucleotides, the CDR3 is TGTGCCACCAGTGATTTGTCGCGGGAGGAAGCTTTCTTT. Translating gives CATSDLSREEAFF.